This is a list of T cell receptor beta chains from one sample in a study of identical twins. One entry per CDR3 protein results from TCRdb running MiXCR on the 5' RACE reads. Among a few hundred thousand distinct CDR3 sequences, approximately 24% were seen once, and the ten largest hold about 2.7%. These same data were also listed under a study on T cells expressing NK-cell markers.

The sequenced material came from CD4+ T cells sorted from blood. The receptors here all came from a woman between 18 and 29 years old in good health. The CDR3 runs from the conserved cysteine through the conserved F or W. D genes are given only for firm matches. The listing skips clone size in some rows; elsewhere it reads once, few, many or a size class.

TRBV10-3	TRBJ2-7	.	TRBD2	TGTGCCATCAGTGGGGCTAGCGGGACCTACGAGCAGTACTTC	CAISGASGTYEQYF
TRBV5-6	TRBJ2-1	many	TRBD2	TGTGCCAGCAGTACCGGGACTAGCGGAGCCGAGCAGTTCTTC	CASSTGTSGAEQFF
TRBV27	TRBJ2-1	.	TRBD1	TGTGCCAGCAGTTTAGAGGGGACAGCTTACAATGAGCAGTTCTTC	CASSLEGTAYNEQFF
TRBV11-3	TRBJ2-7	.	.	TGTGCCAGCAGCCAAGGAAACCACGAGCAGTACTTC	CASSQGNHEQYF
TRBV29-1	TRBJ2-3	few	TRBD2	TGCAGCGCCCGGACTAGCGGGAGTTTCAGGACAGATACGCAGTATTTT	CSARTSGSFRTDTQYF
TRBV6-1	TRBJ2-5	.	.	TGTGCCAGCAGTGAGGACAGAAAGGGGACCCAGTACTTC	CASSEDRKGTQYF
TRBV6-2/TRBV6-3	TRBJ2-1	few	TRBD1	TGTGCCAGCAGCCAGACAGGGACTGAGCAGTTCTTC	CASSQTGTEQFF
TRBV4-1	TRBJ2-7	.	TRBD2	TGCGCCAGCAGCCCCTCCCCTACGGGGGGACAGTACTTC	CASSPSPTGGQYF
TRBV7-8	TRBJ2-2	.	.	TGTGCCAGCAGCTTAGTTGGGGGGAGCGGCCGCACCGGGGAGCTGTTTTTT	CASSLVGGSGRTGELFF
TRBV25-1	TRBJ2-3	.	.	TGTGCCAGCGGACTGCCCCCTTCAGATACGCAGTATTTT	CASGLPPSDTQYF
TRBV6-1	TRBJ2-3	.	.	TGTGCCAGCAGCCGAACTCCCAATCCCAGGACGCAGTATTTT	CASSRTPNPRTQYF
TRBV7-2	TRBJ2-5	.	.	TGTGCCAGCAGCCAGGACCGGCAGAGGATTAACCACTTC	CASSQDRQRINHF
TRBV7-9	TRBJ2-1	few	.	TGTGCCAGCAGCTCCGGGGTGGGGATCAGGAATGAGCAGTTCTTC	CASSSGVGIRNEQFF
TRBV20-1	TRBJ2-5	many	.	TGCAGTGCTAGAGCCCGGGACGAGACCCAGTACTTC	CSARARDETQYF
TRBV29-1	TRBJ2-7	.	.	TGCAGCGTTTCGTCAGGACAGGTCGCGGGGTGGGGCGAGCAGTACTTC	CSVSSGQVAGWGEQYF
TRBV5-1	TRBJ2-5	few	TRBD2	TGCGCCAGCAGCCTTGGCGGGGGGGGCCCATCACAAGAGACCCAGTACTTC	CASSLGGGGPSQETQYF
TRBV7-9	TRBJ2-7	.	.	TGTGCCAGCAGCTTAGGGGCGGCGGGATGGTCCTACGAGCAGTACTTC	CASSLGAAGWSYEQYF
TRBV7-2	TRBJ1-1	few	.	TGTGCCAGCAGCCAGACAGCGATTAACACTGAAGCTTTCTTT	CASSQTAINTEAFF
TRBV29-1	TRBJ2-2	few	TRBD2	TGCAGCGTTGCCCAGCGGGAGTTCGGCACCGGGGAGCTGTTTTTT	CSVAQREFGTGELFF
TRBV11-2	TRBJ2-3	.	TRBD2	TGTGCCAGCAGGGAGCGGGAGATCGGTGATACGCAGTATTTT	CASREREIGDTQYF
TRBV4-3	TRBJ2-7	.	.	TGCGCCAGCAGCCAAGAAAATTACCTAGTAGGAGACTACGAGCAGTACTTC	CASSQENYLVGDYEQYF
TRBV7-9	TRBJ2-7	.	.	TGTGCCAGCAGCCTTAGGACAATCCACGAGCAGTACTTC	CASSLRTIHEQYF
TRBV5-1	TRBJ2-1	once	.	TGCGCCAGCAGCTTGGCCCCCAGTTTCGGTGAGCAGTTCTTC	CASSLAPSFGEQFF
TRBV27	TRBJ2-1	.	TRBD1	TGTGCCAGCAGTTCGGGACAGGGGGCGGATTTAGCTTACAATGAGCAGTTCTTC	CASSSGQGADLAYNEQFF
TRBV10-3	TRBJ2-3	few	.	TGTGCCACCGGACGGGACCCAGATACGCAGTATTTT	CATGRDPDTQYF
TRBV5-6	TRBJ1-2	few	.	TGTGCCAGCAGCTGGGGTAGGGAACGCGGCTACACCTTC	CASSWGRERGYTF
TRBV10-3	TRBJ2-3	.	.	TGTGCCATCAGTGATCGGCGGGGCACAGATACGCAGTATTTT	CAISDRRGTDTQYF
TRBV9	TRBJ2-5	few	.	TGTGCCAGCAGCGCTACGACAGATCAAGAGACCCAGTACTTC	CASSATTDQETQYF
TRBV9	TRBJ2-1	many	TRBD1	TGTGCCAGCAGCGTATTAAGGACAGGGGGCTGGAATGAGCAGTTCTTC	CASSVLRTGGWNEQFF
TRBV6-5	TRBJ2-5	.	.	TGTGCCAGCAGTTACGAAGGGGGTCGGGCGACCCAGTACTTC	CASSYEGGRATQYF
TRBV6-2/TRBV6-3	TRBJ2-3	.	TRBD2	TGTGCCAGCACCATCGGGACTAGTTGGATCGGGCAGTATTTT	CASTIGTSWIGQYF
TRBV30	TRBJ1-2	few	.	TGTGCCTGGAACCCGGCGCGGACTATTAGAGGGTATGGCTACACCTTC	CAWNPARTIRGYGYTF
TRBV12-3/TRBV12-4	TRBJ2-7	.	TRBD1	TGTGCCAGCACCCTGGGGGACAGGGGGTACAACGAGCAGTACTTC	CASTLGDRGYNEQYF
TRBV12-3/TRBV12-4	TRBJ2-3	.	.	TGTGCCAGCATGACCCTGACAGATACGCAGTATTTT	CASMTLTDTQYF
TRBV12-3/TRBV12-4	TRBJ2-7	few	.	TGTGCCAGCATCGCACAGGGGGGGTCCCACGAGCAGTACTTC	CASIAQGGSHEQYF
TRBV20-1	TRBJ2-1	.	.	TGCAGTGCCGGGGGCCTCCCGCCCAATGAGCAGTTCTTC	CSAGGLPPNEQFF